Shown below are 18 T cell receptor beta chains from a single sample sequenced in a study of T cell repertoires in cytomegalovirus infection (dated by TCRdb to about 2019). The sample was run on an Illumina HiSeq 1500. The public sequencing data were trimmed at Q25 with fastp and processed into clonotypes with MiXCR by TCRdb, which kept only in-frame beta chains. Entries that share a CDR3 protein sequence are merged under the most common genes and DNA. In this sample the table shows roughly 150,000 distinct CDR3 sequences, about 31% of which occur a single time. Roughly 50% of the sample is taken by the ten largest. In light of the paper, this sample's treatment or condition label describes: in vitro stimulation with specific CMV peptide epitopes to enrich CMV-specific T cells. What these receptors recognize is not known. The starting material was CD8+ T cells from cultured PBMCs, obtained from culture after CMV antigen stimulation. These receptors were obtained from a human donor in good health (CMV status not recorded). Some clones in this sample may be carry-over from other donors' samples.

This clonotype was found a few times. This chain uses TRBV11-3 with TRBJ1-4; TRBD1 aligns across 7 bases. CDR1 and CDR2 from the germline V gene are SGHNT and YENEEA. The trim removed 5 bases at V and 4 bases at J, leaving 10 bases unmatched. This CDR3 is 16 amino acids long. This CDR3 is CASSRQTGTVNEKLFF. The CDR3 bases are TGTGCCAGCAGCCGACAGACGGGGACAGTTAATGAAAAACTGTTTTTT.

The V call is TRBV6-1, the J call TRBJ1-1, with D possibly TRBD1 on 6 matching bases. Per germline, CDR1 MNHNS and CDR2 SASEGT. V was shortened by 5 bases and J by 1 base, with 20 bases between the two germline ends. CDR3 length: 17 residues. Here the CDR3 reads CASSQFPSMTGNTEAFF. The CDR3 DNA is TGTGCCAGCAGTCAGTTCCCCTCTATGACAGGGAACACTGAAGCTTTCTTT.

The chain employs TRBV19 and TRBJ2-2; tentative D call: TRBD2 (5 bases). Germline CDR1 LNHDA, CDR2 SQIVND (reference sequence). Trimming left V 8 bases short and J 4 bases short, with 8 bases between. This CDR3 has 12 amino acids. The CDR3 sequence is CASQRVTGELFF. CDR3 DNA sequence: TGTGCCAGTCAGAGGGTCACCGGGGAGCTGTTTTTT.

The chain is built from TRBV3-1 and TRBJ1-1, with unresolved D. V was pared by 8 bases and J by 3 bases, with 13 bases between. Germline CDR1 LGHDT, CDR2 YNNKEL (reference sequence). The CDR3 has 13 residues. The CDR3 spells CASRRVSHTEAFF. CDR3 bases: TGTGCCAGCCGTCGAGTGTCCCACACTGAAGCTTTCTTT.

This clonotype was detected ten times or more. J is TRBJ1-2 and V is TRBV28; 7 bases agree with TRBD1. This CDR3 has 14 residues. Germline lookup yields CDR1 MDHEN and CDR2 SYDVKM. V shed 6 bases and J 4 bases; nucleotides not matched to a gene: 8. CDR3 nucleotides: TGTGCCAGCAGGGCGACCGGGACAGTCTATGGCTACACCTTC. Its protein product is CASRATGTVYGYTF.

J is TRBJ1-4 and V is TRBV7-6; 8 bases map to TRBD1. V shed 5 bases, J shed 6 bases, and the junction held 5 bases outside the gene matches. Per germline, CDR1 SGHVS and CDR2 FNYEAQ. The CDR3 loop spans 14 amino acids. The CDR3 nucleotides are TGTGCCAGCAGCGGTGCGGGACAGGATGAAAAACTGTTTTTT. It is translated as CASSGAGQDEKLFF.

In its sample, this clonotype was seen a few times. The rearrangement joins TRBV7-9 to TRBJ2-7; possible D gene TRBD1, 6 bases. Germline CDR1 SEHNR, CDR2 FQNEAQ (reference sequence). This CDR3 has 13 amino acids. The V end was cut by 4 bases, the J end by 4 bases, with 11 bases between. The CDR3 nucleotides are TGTGCCAGCAGCTCGGGGACACCGTACGAGCAGTACTTC. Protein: CASSSGTPYEQYF.

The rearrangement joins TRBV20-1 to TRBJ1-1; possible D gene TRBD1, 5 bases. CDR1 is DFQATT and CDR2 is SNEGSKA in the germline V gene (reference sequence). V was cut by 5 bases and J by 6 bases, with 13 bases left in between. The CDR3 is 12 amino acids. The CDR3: CSADGTVAEAFF. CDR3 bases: TGCAGTGCTGATGGGACGGTAGCTGAAGCTTTCTTT.

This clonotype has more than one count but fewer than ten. The CDR3 DNA is TGTGCCAGCAGTTCGTTAGGGGACTACAATGAGCAGTTCTTC. It yields the protein CASSSLGDYNEQFF. The rearrangement links TRBV28 to TRBJ2-1; maybe TRBD1 (5 bases). V lost 4 bases and J lost 3, with 10 bases in between. Germline V CDR1 and CDR2: MDHEN, SYDVKM. This CDR3 comprises 14 residues.

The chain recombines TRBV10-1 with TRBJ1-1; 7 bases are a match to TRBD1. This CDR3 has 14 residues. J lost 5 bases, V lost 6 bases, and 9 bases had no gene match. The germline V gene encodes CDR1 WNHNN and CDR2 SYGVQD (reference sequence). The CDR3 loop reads CASSFDRVMTEAFF. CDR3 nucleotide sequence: TGCGCCAGCAGCTTCGACAGGGTGATGACTGAAGCTTTCTTT.

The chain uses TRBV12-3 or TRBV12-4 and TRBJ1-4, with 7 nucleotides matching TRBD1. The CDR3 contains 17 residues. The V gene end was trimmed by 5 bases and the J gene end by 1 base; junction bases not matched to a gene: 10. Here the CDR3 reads CASSETTGTGTNEKLFF. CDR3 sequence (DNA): TGTGCCAGCAGTGAGACGACAGGGACCGGAACTAATGAAAAACTGTTTTTT.

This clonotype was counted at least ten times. The CDR3 here is CASSHPGTGGLNTEAFF. CDR3 nucleotides: TGTGCCAGCAGCCACCCCGGGACAGGGGGATTGAACACTGAAGCTTTCTTT. The rearrangement joins TRBV4-2 to TRBJ1-1; 11 positions agree with TRBD1. The CDR3 runs to 17 residues. V lost 3 bases, J lost 0 bases, and 6 bases stayed unmatched. Germline V gives CDR1 LGHNA, CDR2 YNFKEQ.

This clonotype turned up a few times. The CDR3 loop is CATSITSGGGGTGELFF. CDR3 coding DNA: TGTGCCACCAGCATTACTAGCGGGGGGGGAGGCACCGGGGAGCTGTTTTTT. V is TRBV15 and J is TRBJ2-2; 13 bases are shared with TRBD2. The CDR3 is 17 residues long. CDR1 and CDR2 (germline): LNHNV, YYDKDF (reference sequence). The V segment lost 4 bases and the J segment 4 bases; nucleotides outside the gene matches: 6. The complete variable domain, with remaining parts taken from reference TRBV15 and TRBJ2-2, reads DAMVIQNPRYQVTQFGKPVTLSCSQTLNHNVMYWYQQKSSQAPKLLFHYYDKDFNNEADTPDNFQSRRPNTSFCFLDIRSPGLGDTAMYLCATSITSGGGGTGELFFGEGSRLTVL.

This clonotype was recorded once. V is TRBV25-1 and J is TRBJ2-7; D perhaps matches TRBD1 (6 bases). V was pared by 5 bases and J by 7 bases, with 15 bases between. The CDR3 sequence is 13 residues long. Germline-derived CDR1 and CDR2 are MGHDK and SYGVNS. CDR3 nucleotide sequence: TGTGCCAGCAGTCCGGGACACCTCTCTGAGCAGTACTTC. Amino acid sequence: CASSPGHLSEQYF.

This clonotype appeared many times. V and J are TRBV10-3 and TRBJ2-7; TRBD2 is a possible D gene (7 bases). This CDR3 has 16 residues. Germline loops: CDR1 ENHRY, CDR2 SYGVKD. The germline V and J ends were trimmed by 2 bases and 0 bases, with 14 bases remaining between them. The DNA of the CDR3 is TGTGCCATCAGTGAGCGGGGGCGGGGGCCCTCCTACGAGCAGTACTTC. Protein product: CAISERGRGPSYEQYF.

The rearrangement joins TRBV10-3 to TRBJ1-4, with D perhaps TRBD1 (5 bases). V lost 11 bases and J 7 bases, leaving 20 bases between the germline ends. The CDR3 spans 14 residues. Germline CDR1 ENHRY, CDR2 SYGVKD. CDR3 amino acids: CAAALGGESEKLFF. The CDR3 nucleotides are TGTGCCGCCGCGTTAGGAGGGGAATCTGAAAAACTGTTTTTT.

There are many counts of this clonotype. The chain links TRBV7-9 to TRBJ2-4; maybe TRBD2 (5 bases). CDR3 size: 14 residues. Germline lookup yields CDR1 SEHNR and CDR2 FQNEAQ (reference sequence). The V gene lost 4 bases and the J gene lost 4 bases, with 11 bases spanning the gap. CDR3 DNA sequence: TGTGCCAGCAGCTCGGACTTGGGGAAAAACATTCAGTACTTC. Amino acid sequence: CASSSDLGKNIQYF. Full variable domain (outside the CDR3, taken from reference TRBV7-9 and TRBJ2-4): DTGVSQNPRHKITKRGQNVTFRCDPISEHNRLYWYRQTLGQGPEFLTYFQNEAQLEKSRLLSDRFSAERPKGSFSTLEIQRTEQGDSAMYLCASSSDLGKNIQYFGAGTRLSVL.

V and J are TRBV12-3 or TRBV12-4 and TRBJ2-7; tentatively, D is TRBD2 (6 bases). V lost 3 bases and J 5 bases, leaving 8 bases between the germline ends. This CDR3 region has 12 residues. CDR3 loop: CASSFGGNEQYF. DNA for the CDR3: TGTGCCAGCAGTTTCGGCGGGAACGAGCAGTACTTC.